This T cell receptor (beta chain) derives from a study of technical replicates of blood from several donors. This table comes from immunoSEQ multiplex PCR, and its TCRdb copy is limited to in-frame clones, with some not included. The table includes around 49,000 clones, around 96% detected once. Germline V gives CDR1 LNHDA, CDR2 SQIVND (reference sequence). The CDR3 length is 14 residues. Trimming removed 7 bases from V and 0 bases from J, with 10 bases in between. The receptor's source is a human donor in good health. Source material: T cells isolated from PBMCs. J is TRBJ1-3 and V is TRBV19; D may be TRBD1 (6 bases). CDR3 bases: TGTGCCAGTAAAGCAGGGGCCTCTGGAAACACCATATATTTT. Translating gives CASKAGASGNTIYF.